The source of this T cell receptor beta chain is a study of T cell repertoires in aging, cancer and after chemotherapy. Study details: Donor ages fell into six groups from 30 or younger up to 70 or older. Study findings and constraints: In each cancer cohort, median generation probability increased across chemotherapy, suggesting thymic output rebounded.

The template was genomic DNA from peripheral blood, not RNA. Turning to this clonotype: Its antigen is currently unknown. One end of the junction is discordant with germline, which a read error may explain.

A mixed TRB-A/B primer pool amplified rearranged TRB by multiplex touch-down PCR. TCRdb re-called the multiplex PCR reads with MiXCR, one entry per CDR3 protein. The table includes approximately 6,600 distinct CDR3 sequences, roughly 29% detected once. CDR3 length: 12 amino acids. Germline V gene data show CDR1 as SGHDT and CDR2 as YYEEEE. The chain uses TRBV5-6 and TRBJ2-3; D is unclear. The sample consisted of blood. The sequence derives from a human donor with a blood cancer. The donor label of this sample is uncertain. The DNA for the CDR3 is TGTGTCAGCAGCACCTCACTGGAATCGCAGTATTTT. Translating it yields CVSSTSLESQYF.